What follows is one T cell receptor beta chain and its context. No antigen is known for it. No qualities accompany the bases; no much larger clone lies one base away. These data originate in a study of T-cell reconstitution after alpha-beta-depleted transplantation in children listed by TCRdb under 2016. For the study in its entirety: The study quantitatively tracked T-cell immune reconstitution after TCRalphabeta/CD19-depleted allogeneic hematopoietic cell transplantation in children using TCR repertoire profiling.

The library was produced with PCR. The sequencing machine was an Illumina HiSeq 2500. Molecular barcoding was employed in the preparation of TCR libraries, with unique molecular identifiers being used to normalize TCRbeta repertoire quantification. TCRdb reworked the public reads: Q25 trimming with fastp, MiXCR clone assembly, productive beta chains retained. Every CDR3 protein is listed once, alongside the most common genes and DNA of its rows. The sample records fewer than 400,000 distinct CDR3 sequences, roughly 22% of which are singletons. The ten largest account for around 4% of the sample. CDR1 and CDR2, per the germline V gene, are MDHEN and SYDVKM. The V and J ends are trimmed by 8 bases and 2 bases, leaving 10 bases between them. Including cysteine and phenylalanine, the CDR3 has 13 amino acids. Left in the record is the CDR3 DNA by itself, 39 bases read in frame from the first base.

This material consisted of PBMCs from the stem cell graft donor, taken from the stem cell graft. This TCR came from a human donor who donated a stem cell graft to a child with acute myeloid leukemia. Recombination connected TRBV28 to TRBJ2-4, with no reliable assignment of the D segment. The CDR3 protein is CASVAHPKNIQYF. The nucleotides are TGTGCCAGCGTTGCCCATCCCAAAAACATTCAGTACTTC.